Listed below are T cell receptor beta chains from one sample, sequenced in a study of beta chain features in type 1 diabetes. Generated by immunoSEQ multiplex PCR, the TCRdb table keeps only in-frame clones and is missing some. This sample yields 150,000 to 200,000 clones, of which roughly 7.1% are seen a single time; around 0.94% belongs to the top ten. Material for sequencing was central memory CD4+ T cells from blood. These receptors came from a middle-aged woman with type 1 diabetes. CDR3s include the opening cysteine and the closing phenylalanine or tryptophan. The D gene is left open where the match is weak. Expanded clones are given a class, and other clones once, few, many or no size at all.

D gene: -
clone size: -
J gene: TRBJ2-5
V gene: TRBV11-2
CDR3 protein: CASSGELETQYF
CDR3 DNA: TGTGCCAGCAGCGGTGAGCTGGAGACCCAGTACTTC

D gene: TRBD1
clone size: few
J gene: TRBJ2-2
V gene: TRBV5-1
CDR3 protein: CASSFLAGGTGELFF
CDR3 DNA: TGCGCCAGCAGCTTCCTGGCAGGGGGCACCGGGGAGCTGTTTTTT

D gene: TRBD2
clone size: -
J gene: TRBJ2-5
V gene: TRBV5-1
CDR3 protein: CASKRGGQETQYF
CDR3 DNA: TGCGCCAGCAAACGGGGGGGCCAAGAGACCCAGTACTTC

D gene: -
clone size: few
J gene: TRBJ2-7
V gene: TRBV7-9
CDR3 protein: CASGSSDSYEQYF
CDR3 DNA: TGTGCCAGCGGCTCCTCTGACAGCTACGAGCAGTACTTC

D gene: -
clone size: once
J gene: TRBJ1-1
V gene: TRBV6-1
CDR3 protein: CASGVGRTTEAFF
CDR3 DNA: TGTGCCAGCGGGGTGGGGCGGACAACTGAAGCTTTCTTT

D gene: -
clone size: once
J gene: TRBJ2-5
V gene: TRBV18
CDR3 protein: CASSPQGQQETQYF
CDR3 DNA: TGTGCCAGCTCACCACAAGGACAGCAAGAGACCCAGTACTTC

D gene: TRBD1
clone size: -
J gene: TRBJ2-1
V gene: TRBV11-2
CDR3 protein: CASSRDRDEQFF
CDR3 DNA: TGTGCCAGCAGCCGGGACAGGGACGAGCAGTTCTTC

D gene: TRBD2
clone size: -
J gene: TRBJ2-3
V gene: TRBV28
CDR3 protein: CASSLGTSGWASTQYF
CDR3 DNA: TGTGCCAGCAGTTTGGGGACTAGCGGCTGGGCCAGTACGCAGTATTTT

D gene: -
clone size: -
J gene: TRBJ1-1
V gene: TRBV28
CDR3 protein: CASTLGGYRTEAFF
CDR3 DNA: TGTGCCAGCACCCTGGGGGGGTATCGTACTGAAGCTTTCTTT

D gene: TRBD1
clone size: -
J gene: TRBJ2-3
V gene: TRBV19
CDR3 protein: CASSPRTGGFADTQYF
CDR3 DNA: TGTGCCAGTAGTCCCCGGACAGGGGGTTTCGCAGATACGCAGTATTTT

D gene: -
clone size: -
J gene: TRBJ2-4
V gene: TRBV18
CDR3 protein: CASSPVGGSKNIQYF
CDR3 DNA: TGTGCCAGCTCACCAGTAGGGGGTAGCAAAAACATTCAGTACTTC

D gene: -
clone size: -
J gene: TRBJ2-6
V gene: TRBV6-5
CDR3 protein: CASSLYSGANVLTF
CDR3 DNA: TGTGCCAGCAGCCTCTACTCTGGGGCCAACGTCCTGACTTTC

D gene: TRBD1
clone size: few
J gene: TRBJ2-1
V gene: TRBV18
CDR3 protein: CASSRDRVRVSQFNEQFF
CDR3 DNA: TGTGCCAGCTCCCGGGACAGGGTAAGGGTCTCACAATTCAATGAGCAGTTCTTC

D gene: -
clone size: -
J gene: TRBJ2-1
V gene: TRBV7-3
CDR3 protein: CASSTAGDEQFF
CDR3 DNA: TGTGCCAGCAGCACGGCCGGGGATGAGCAGTTCTTC

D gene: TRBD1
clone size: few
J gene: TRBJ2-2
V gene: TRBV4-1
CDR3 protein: CASARTGANTGELFF
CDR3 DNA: TGCGCCAGCGCTAGGACAGGGGCGAACACCGGGGAGCTGTTTTTT

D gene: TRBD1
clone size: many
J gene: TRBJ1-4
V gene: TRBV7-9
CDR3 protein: CASSLPQGRLFF
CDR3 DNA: TGTGCCAGCAGCCTCCCACAGGGGAGACTGTTTTTT

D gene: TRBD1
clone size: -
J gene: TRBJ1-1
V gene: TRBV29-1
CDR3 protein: CSAADRVGTEAFF
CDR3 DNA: TGCAGCGCCGCGGACAGGGTGGGCACTGAAGCTTTCTTT

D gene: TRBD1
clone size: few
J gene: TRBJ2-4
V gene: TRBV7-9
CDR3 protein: CASSSDRGGYIQYF
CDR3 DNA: TGTGCCAGCAGCTCGGACAGGGGCGGGTACATTCAGTACTTC